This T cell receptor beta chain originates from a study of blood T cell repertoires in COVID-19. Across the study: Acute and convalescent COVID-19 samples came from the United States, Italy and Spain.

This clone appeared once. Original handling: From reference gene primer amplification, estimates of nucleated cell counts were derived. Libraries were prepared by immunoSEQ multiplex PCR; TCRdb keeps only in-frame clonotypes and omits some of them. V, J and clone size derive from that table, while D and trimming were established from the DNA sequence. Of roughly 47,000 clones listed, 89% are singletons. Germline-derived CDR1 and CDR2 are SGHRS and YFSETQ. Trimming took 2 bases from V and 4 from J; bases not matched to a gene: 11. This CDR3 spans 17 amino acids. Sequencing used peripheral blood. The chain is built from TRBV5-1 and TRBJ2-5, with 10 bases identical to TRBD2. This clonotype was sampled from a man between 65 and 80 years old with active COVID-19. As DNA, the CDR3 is TGCGCCAGCAGCTTAACACCTAGCGGGGGAAGTGGAGAGACCCAGTACTTC. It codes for CASSLTPSGGSGETQYF.